This T cell receptor beta chain was captured by sequencing in a study of immune cell composition in non-small cell lung cancer. Study-wide results and caveats: It was not proven that tumour-reactive clones equal dominant tumour-associated clones.

This table comes from immunoSEQ multiplex PCR, and its TCRdb copy is limited to in-frame clones, with some not included. The data show some 1,900 clones, around 83% seen once. Template was genomic DNA from frozen, unsorted single-cell suspensions. As for this clone: What it recognizes is unknown.

Germline V gene lookup returns CDR1 MDHEN and CDR2 SYDVKM. The CDR3 is 14 residues long. V lost 4 bases and J 3 bases, leaving 12 bases between the germline ends. What was sequenced was lung tumor tissue. The chain employs TRBV28 and TRBJ2-5, with a possible D match to TRBD2 (6 bases). This TCR derives from a human donor with non-small cell lung cancer. DNA for the CDR3: TGTGCCAGCAGTTCCGGGACTCTTAAAGAGACCCAGTACTTC. Its translation is CASSSGTLKETQYF.